This TCR beta chain was recorded in a study of spatial heterogeneity in lung cancer. Study-wide findings and caveats: Tumor mutation counts were tracked by expanded intratumoral alpha and beta TCR counts.

TCRdb called the 5' RACE reads again in MiXCR, with one record for every CDR3 protein. The sample yields some 3,400 distinct CDR3 sequences, around 16% seen once. Germline CDR1 reads SGHNT; CDR2 reads YENEEA. The germline V and J ends were trimmed by 5 bases and 5 bases, with 15 bases remaining between them. The CDR3 sequence is 14 residues long. The time point is: sample taken at primary tumor resection. This clonotype appeared many times. What it binds is unknown. Material: lung tumor tissue, obtained at surgery. The chain joins TRBV11-3 to TRBJ2-5; a weak D match, TRBD2 (6 bases). The clonotype was recovered from a female donor with early-stage non-small cell lung cancer. Here the CDR3 reads CASSRDGGSETQYF. Here the CDR3 DNA reads TGTGCCAGCAGCCGGGATGGGGGGTCCGAGACCCAGTACTTC.